These T cell receptor beta chains were read from a single sample in a study of control samples from healthy donors and cancer patients. The repertoire was sequenced with immunoSEQ multiplex PCR; TCRdb's copy has only in-frame clones and lacks some. The sample consists of tens of thousands of clones, roughly 93% of them appearing once. The sequenced sample consisted of PBMCs. The receptor source for this set is a woman aged 35 to 49 with lung cancer. Both conserved end residues are part of each CDR3. D genes are given only for firm matches. Size tells how often a clone was seen (once, few, many) or the class of an expanded clone, and some rows leave it out.

d_gene	j_gene	v_gene	abundance	CDR3nt	CDR3aa
TRBD1	TRBJ1-5	TRBV7-9	.	TGTGCCAGCAGCCCCCCAGGGGGTTGGAATCAGCCCCAGCATTTT	CASSPPGGWNQPQHF
.	TRBJ1-5	TRBV28	few	TGTGCCAGCAGTCCCTCCCCGGCGTCGAATGAGCCCCAGCATTTT	CASSPSPASNEPQHF
TRBD2	TRBJ2-3	TRBV29-1	.	TGCAGCGTAGAAGGAAGCGGGGGGCCGAATCTCAGCACAGATACGCAGTATTTT	CSVEGSGGPNLSTDTQYF
.	TRBJ1-4	TRBV11-3	.	TGTGCCAGCACCGGGAGGACGAATAATGAAAAACTGTTTTTT	CASTGRTNNEKLFF
.	TRBJ1-4	TRBV4-2	.	TGTGCCAGCAGCCAGAATACAGGAGCAACTAATGAAAAACTGTTTTTT	CASSQNTGATNEKLFF
.	TRBJ2-2	TRBV18	.	TGTGCCAGCTCACCAGTAAGAGGACGAGAGAACACCGGGGAGCTGTTTTTT	CASSPVRGRENTGELFF
.	TRBJ1-1	TRBV6-6	.	TGTGCCACTCAGGTGAACACTGAAGCTTTCTTT	CATQVNTEAFF
.	TRBJ1-3	TRBV2	.	TGTGCCAGCAGTGAAGTACGTGGTTCTGGAAACACCATATATTTT	CASSEVRGSGNTIYF
.	TRBJ1-1	TRBV5-8	.	TGTGCCAGCAGCTTAAAACGGAGCACTGAAGCTTTCTTT	CASSLKRSTEAFF
.	TRBJ1-5	TRBV3-1/TRBV3-2	.	TGTGCCAGCAGCCAATGGGATCAGCCCCAGCATTTT	CASSQWDQPQHF
.	TRBJ1-5	TRBV18	.	TGTGCCAGCTCACCACAGGGGAATCAGCCCCAGCATTTT	CASSPQGNQPQHF
TRBD1	TRBJ2-7	TRBV18	.	TGTGCCAGCTCACCCTCCAGTCCCGGGACAGGTATCTACGAGCAGTACTTC	CASSPSSPGTGIYEQYF
.	TRBJ2-5	TRBV5-6	.	TGTGCCAGCAGCTTGATCTCTAGCGAGTTCCAAGAGACCCAGTACTTC	CASSLISSEFQETQYF
TRBD2	TRBJ2-1	TRBV2	.	TGTGCCTGCAAGGCTAGCGGGTACAATGAGCAGTTCTTC	CACKASGYNEQFF
.	TRBJ1-6	TRBV30	.	TGTGCCTGGAGCGCCTGGGGGGGCTCCTATAATTCACCCCTCCACTTT	CAWSAWGGSYNSPLHF
.	TRBJ1-2	TRBV7-2	.	TGTGCCAGCAGCTTGACAGGAATAAAGTATGGCTACACCTTC	CASSLTGIKYGYTF
.	TRBJ2-1	TRBV28	.	TGTGCCAGCAGTCCGCCATTGAGTGTTTTGGGGGGGCCCGGCAATGAGCAGTTCTTC	CASSPPLSVLGGPGNEQFF
.	TRBJ1-3	TRBV13	.	TGTGCCAGCAGCTCCTCCGACACGGTCCCTGGAAACACCATATATTTT	CASSSSDTVPGNTIYF
TRBD1	TRBJ1-3	TRBV19	.	TGTGCCAGTACCTGGGACAGGAGCTCTGGAAACACCATATATTTT	CASTWDRSSGNTIYF
.	TRBJ2-7	TRBV24-1	.	TGTGCCACCAGTGAGGGGGGACCCTCATACGAGCAGTACTTC	CATSEGGPSYEQYF
.	TRBJ2-3	TRBV19	.	TGTGCCAGTAGTACGACAGGAACAGATACGCAGTATTTT	CASSTTGTDTQYF
.	TRBJ2-5	TRBV19	.	TGTGCCAGTAGTGCAAGCCGACAGCCCTTTCAAGAGACCCAGTACTTC	CASSASRQPFQETQYF
.	TRBJ2-7	TRBV19	.	TGTGCCAGTAGGACCGGGACCGCCACGGAGCAGTACTTC	CASRTGTATEQYF
.	TRBJ1-1	TRBV6-5	.	TGTGCCAGCAAGCCCGGGCACGGGACTTTCTTT	CASKPGHGTFF
TRBD1	TRBJ2-7	TRBV28	.	TGTGCCAGCAGTTTATGGCGGACAGGGGCAAACGAGCAGTACTTC	CASSLWRTGANEQYF
.	TRBJ2-1	TRBV5-1	.	TGCGCCAGCAGTCTGGCCCTAGGGGCGGGTAATGAGCAGTTCTTC	CASSLALGAGNEQFF
.	TRBJ1-4	TRBV19	.	TGTGCCAGTAGTATGGGCGCAGGGGTCTCAGCTAATGAAAAACTGTTTTTT	CASSMGAGVSANEKLFF
.	TRBJ1-2	TRBV3-1/TRBV3-2	.	TGTGCCAGCAGCCAGACCAGGTATCGGGGGCCTGCCGACTATGGCTACACCTTC	CASSQTRYRGPADYGYTF
.	TRBJ1-5	TRBV7-9	.	TGTGCCAGCAGCTTATCAACGGGAGATCAGCCCCAGCATTTT	CASSLSTGDQPQHF
TRBD1	TRBJ1-5	TRBV19	.	TGTGCCAGTAGTTACAGGGGTGGCAATCAGCCCCAGCATTTT	CASSYRGGNQPQHF
TRBD1	TRBJ1-6	TRBV29-1	.	TGCAGCGTTCAAGAGGGACAGACTAATTCACCCCTCCACTTT	CSVQEGQTNSPLHF
TRBD1	TRBJ2-3	TRBV19	.	TGTGCCAGTAGTATAAGGGACAGTTACACAGATACGCAGTATTTT	CASSIRDSYTDTQYF
.	TRBJ1-2	TRBV18	once	TGTGCCAGCTCACCACAGTCAGAGCGGAGCTACACCTTC	CASSPQSERSYTF
.	TRBJ2-5	TRBV24-1	.	TGTGCCACCAGTGATTTTGGGCGTCAAGAGACCCAGTACTTC	CATSDFGRQETQYF
.	TRBJ1-1	TRBV9	.	TGTGCCAGCAGCGCGGGGGGTGGGTTAGACACTGAAGCTTTCTTT	CASSAGGGLDTEAFF
.	TRBJ2-1	TRBV30	.	TGTGCCTGGAATGCATTTTACAATGAGCAGTTCTTC	CAWNAFYNEQFF
.	TRBJ1-1	TRBV24-1	.	TGTGCCACCAGTGAACCTGACAAGAGGTTTGAAGCTTTCTTT	CATSEPDKRFEAFF
.	TRBJ1-3	TRBV7-3	.	TGTGCCAGCAGCTCATGGTTCGGAAACACCATATATTTT	CASSSWFGNTIYF
TRBD2	TRBJ2-2	TRBV27	.	TGTGCCAGCAGTTTGGGTCTAGCGGGGGGGATGGGCGGGGAGCTGTTTTTT	CASSLGLAGGMGGELFF